This TCR beta chain appears in the sequencing data of a study of blood T cell repertoires in COVID-19. Study in general: Samples taken during acute and convalescent COVID-19 were collected in the United States, Italy and Spain. In each case, the material was cDNA or gDNA derived from T cells, B-cell-depleted T cells, or PBMCs.

Original analysis: Estimates of nucleated cell counts were drawn from the amplification of reference gene primers. Sequencing used immunoSEQ multiplex PCR; TCRdb keeps in-frame clones, though not all of them. V and J calls and clone size are copied from that table; D and trimming were computed from the DNA. The table includes 140,000 to 150,000 clones, 70% to 90% detected once. Seattle patient enrollment occurred during active infection, with longitudinal follow-up thereafter. Sequencing was carried out using peripheral blood. The sequence was collected from a woman aged 55-70 years with COVID-19, enrolled during active disease.

The CDR3 spells CASSPRGQGRRATNEKLFF. CDR3 DNA: TGCGCCAGCAGCCCCCGGGGACAGGGAAGAAGAGCAACTAATGAAAAACTGTTTTTT. The V gene is TRBV4-1, the J gene TRBJ1-4; the match to TRBD1 covers 9 bases. V trimming: 4 bases; J trimming: 0 bases; junction bases outside the gene matches: 12. The CDR3 is made up of 19 amino acids. In germline, CDR1 is MGHRA, CDR2 YSYEKL.